Shown below are 3 T cell receptor beta chains from a single sample sequenced in a study of T cell responses to AZD1222 COVID-19 vaccine. Libraries were prepared by immunoSEQ multiplex PCR; TCRdb keeps only in-frame clonotypes and omits some of them. Counted here are around 160,000 clones, approximately 88% occurring once; the ten biggest clones make up approximately 15%. Here the sequenced sample was peripheral blood, taken on day 0 of AZD1222 vaccination. These receptor sequences come from an adult in good health.

This chain uses TRBV4-2 with TRBJ2-3; TRBD2 agrees at 11 bases. The CDR3 has 15 amino acids. After removal of 3 bases from V and 4 bases from J, the junction contained 3 bases not matched to a gene. Germline CDR1 reads LGHNA; CDR2 reads YNFKEQ. CDR3 DNA sequence: TGTGCCAGCAGCCATAGCGGGGGGGCCTCAGATACGCAGTATTTT. This encodes CASSHSGGASDTQYF.

The chain joins TRBV5-1 to TRBJ2-1, with D hard to call. From germline, CDR1 is SGHRS and CDR2 YFSETQ. The germline V and J ends were trimmed by 1 base and 0 bases, with 11 bases remaining between them. CDR3 length: 16 residues. The CDR3 reads CASSLPSAGSYNEQFF. CDR3 coding DNA: TGCGCCAGCAGCTTGCCGTCCGCTGGCTCCTACAATGAGCAGTTCTTC.

This chain joins TRBV5-5 and TRBJ2-3; no clear D gene. Trimming left V 0 bases short and J 2 bases short, with 7 bases between. CDR1 and CDR2 (germline): SGHKS, YYEKEE (reference sequence). The CDR3 length is 14 residues. The CDR3 bases are TGTGCCAGCAGCTTGGACCCTCACACAGATACGCAGTATTTT. Its translation is CASSLDPHTDTQYF.